Each of the 17 T cell receptor beta chains below was sequenced from the same sample in a study of shared clonotypes between healthy human individuals (dated by TCRdb to 2018 to 2021). CD8 naive samples were obtained by positive selection for CCR7 among CD45RO-negative cells, yielding a CD45RA+CCR7+ population from which TemRA cells were excluded. Library generation was performed with the immunoSEQ multiplex PCR assay. This immuneACCESS table, as held by TCRdb, lists in-frame sequences with V and J called but not all clones. Of the missing ones, under half trace to an unresolved V gene in checked studies; the others have no known cause. In this sample the table shows 1.5 million to 2.5 million clones, about 95% of which occur a single time. The ten most abundant clones make up more than 0.95% of the sample. Sequencing was done on a sample of naive CD8+ T cells sorted from blood. This sample's cell subset or site label indicates: CD45RA+CCR7+. These receptors came from a man aged 18 to 29 in good health.

The V call is TRBV10-3, the J call TRBJ1-6; TRBD1 matches at 9 bases. The CDR3 runs 14 residues. CDR1 and CDR2 from the germline V gene are ENHRY and SYGVKD. The V gene end was trimmed by 3 bases and the J gene end by 9 bases; junction bases not matched to a gene: 3. CDR3 DNA: TGTGCCATCAGTGAAGACAGGGGGGGTTCACCCCTCCACTTT. It translates to CAISEDRGGSPLHF.

The chain's CDR3 is CASSLRGFGYTF. In nucleotides, the CDR3 is TGTGCCAGCAGCTTGAGGGGCTTTGGCTACACCTTC. The chain links TRBV5-6 to TRBJ1-2; possibly TRBD1 for D (5 bases). The CDR3 covers 12 residues. V was pared by 1 base and J by 7 bases, with 8 bases between. CDR1 and CDR2 (germline): SGHDT, YYEEEE.

This chain uses TRBV28 with TRBJ1-6; D unclear. This CDR3 has 14 amino acids. The germline V and J ends were trimmed by 3 bases and 2 bases, with 5 bases remaining between them. CDR1 and CDR2 (germline): MDHEN, SYDVKM. CDR3 DNA sequence: TGTGCCAGCAGTTTTCAGGCCTATAATTCACCCCTCCACTTT. This translates into CASSFQAYNSPLHF.

The V call is TRBV4-1, the J call TRBJ2-7, with TRBD1 matching over 10 bases. J lost 9 bases, V lost 0 bases, and 8 bases had no gene match. Germline CDR1 is MGHRA and CDR2 is YSYEKL. The CDR3 sequence is 15 residues long. CDR3 amino acids: CASSQEPGQGLGQYF. The CDR3 nucleotides read TGCGCCAGCAGCCAAGAACCGGGACAGGGGTTGGGGCAGTACTTC.

This clone was counted a single time. The chain is built from TRBV5-1 and TRBJ1-1, with D perhaps matching TRBD1 (6 bases). This CDR3 is 11 amino acids long. Germline lookup yields CDR1 SGHRS and CDR2 YFSETQ. The V gene lost 4 bases and the J gene lost 10 bases, with 11 bases spanning the gap. The DNA of the CDR3 is TGCGCCAGCAGCAACAGGGTCGGAGCTTTCTTT. Translating gives CASSNRVGAFF.

A word on this clone: The same CDR3 is also encoded by other DNA sequences in this sample. V and J are TRBV30 and TRBJ2-7; D ambiguous. The V and J ends lost 3 bases and 1 base respectively, with 7 bases between them. The CDR3 runs 12 residues. From germline, CDR1 is GTSNPN and CDR2 SVGIG (reference sequence). CDR3 in DNA: TGTGCCTGGAGCGGAATTTCCTACGAGCAGTACTTC. It is translated as CAWSGISYEQYF.

Of note for this clone: The same CDR3 also results from other DNA sequences found in this sample. The V call is TRBV7-9, the J call TRBJ1-1; no reliable D call. CDR1 and CDR2 from the germline V gene are SEHNR and FQNEAQ (reference sequence). This CDR3 contains 13 residues. V was cut by 1 base and J by 0 bases, with 3 bases left in between. Here the CDR3 DNA reads TGTGCCAGCAGCTTAGTTTTGAACACTGAAGCTTTCTTT. Protein: CASSLVLNTEAFF.

The chain uses TRBV4-3 and TRBJ2-7; 8 nucleotides line up with TRBD2. V lost 2 bases to trimming and J lost 2 bases; unmatched junction nucleotides: 2. CDR3 length equals 14 residues. Per germline, CDR1 LGHNA and CDR2 YSLEER. The CDR3 here is CASSQLLAAYEQYF. CDR3 sequence (DNA): TGCGCCAGCAGCCAACTACTAGCGGCCTACGAGCAGTACTTC.

This chain connects TRBV9 to TRBJ2-2; possible D gene TRBD2, 5 bases. Trimming removed 0 bases at V and 4 bases at J, with 10 bases between. The CDR3 consists of 15 residues. Germline CDR1 and CDR2: SGDLS and YYNGEE. In nucleotides, the CDR3 is TGTGCCAGCAGCGTAGGGCTAGCCAGCACCGGGGAGCTGTTTTTT. It encodes CASSVGLASTGELFF.

In its sample, this clone was seen once. The chain carries TRBV21-1 and TRBJ2-7; the table names TRBD2, a call not compared with the DNA. TRBV21-1 is a documented pseudogene. The CDR3 is 12 residues long. CDR3 DNA sequence: TGTGCCAGCAGCAAAGCTTCTGGGACTAGGGACTTC. Its protein product is CASSKASGTRDF.

This clone has a single count. V and J are TRBV14 and TRBJ2-3; the match to TRBD2 covers 13 bases. V dropped 2 bases and J dropped 4; count of bases not matched to a gene: 3. Germline V gene lookup returns CDR1 SGHDN and CDR2 FVKESK. This CDR3 is built from 16 residues. CDR3 amino acids: CASSQWTSGSSDTQYF. Written as DNA, the CDR3 is TGTGCCAGCAGCCAATGGACTAGCGGGAGTTCAGATACGCAGTATTTT.

The chain carries TRBV30 and TRBJ2-3, with 12 nucleotides matching TRBD2. Germline CDR1 GTSNPN, CDR2 SVGIG (reference sequence). This CDR3 is 15 amino acids long. Losses at the gene ends were 2 bases for V and 5 bases for J; bases not matched to a gene: 5. CDR3 loop: CAWSTLAGGGDTQYF. The CDR3 nucleotides read TGTGCCTGGAGTACCCTAGCGGGAGGGGGAGATACGCAGTATTTT.

The J gene is TRBJ1-6, the V gene TRBV9, with D perhaps matching TRBD1 (5 bases). This CDR3 is 17 amino acids long. Germline V lookup: CDR1 SGDLS, CDR2 YYNGEE. V lost 3 bases to trimming and J lost 8 bases, with 21 bases between them. This CDR3 reads CASSAFDSLVADSPLHF. As DNA, the CDR3 is TGTGCCAGCAGCGCCTTTGACAGTTTGGTCGCTGATTCACCCCTCCACTTT.

CDR3 residues: CASSLSYPGQGYEQYF. In DNA, the CDR3 is TGCGCCAGCAGCCTTTCTTATCCGGGACAGGGCTACGAGCAGTACTTC. The V and J genes are TRBV5-1 and TRBJ2-7; 9 bases are shared with TRBD1. Germline V gene data show CDR1 as SGHRS and CDR2 as YFSETQ. The CDR3 length is 16 residues. J gave up 3 bases and V 4 bases, and 11 bases lay outside the gene matches. The complete variable domain, with remaining parts taken from reference TRBV5-1 and TRBJ2-7, reads KAGVTQTPRYLIKTRGQQVTLSCSPISGHRSVSWYQQTPGQGLQFLFEYFSETQRNKGNFPGRFSGRQFSNSRSEMNVSTLELGDSALYLCASSLSYPGQGYEQYFGPGTRLTVT.

The CDR3 nucleotides read TGTGCCAGCAGCCCCGGACTAGCGGACTACACAGATACGCAGTATTTT. This encodes CASSPGLADYTDTQYF. The chain combines TRBV7-9 with TRBJ2-3; 10 bases agree with TRBD2. Unmatched junction bases numbered 7, after V lost 5 bases and J lost 2 bases. Looked up from germline, CDR1 is SEHNR and CDR2 is FQNEAQ (reference sequence). The CDR3 extends over 16 amino acids.

The rearrangement links TRBV20-1 to TRBJ2-7; D is unresolved. The CDR3 extends over 11 amino acids. Germline V gene data show CDR1 as DFQATT and CDR2 as SNEGSKA (reference sequence). V was shortened by 6 bases and J by 3 bases, with 9 bases between the two germline ends. The CDR3: CSALTRYEQYF. The DNA of the CDR3 is TGCAGTGCCTTGACTCGCTACGAGCAGTACTTC.

The J gene is TRBJ2-7, the V gene TRBV4-1, with 11 bases fitting TRBD1. Germline CDR1 MGHRA, CDR2 YSYEKL. The trim removed 0 bases at V and 4 bases at J, leaving 8 bases unmatched. The CDR3 length is 17 residues. CDR3 amino acids: CASSQEFPDRGQYEQYF. For the CDR3, the DNA is TGCGCCAGCAGCCAAGAGTTTCCGGACAGGGGGCAATACGAGCAGTACTTC.